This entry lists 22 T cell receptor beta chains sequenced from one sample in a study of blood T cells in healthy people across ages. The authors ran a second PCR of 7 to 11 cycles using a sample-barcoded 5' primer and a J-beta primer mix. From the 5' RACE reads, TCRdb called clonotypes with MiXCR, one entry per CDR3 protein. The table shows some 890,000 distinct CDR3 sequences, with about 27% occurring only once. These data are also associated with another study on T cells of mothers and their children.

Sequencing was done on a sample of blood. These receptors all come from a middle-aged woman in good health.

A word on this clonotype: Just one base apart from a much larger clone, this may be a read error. Written as DNA, the CDR3 is TGCAGCGTTGCCCCCCGACAGTCTGACTATGGCTACACCTTC. This codes for CSVAPRQSDYGYTF. The V call is TRBV29-1, the J call TRBJ1-2, with D possibly matching TRBD1 (5 bases). The CDR3 has 14 amino acids. Germline-derived CDR1 and CDR2 are SQVTM and ANQGSEA. V dropped 4 bases and J dropped 3 bases, with 15 bases sitting between them.

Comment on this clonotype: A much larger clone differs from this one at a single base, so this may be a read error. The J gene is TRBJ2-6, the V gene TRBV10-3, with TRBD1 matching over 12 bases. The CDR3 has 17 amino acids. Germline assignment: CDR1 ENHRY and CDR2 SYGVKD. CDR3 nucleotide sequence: TGTGCCATCAGTACGGGACAGGGGGCTGCTGGGGCCAACGTCCCGACTTTC. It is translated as CAISTGQGAAGANVPTF.

CDR3 sequence reads: CASSDKRPDQPQHF. The CDR3 nucleotides read TGTGCCAGCAGTGACAAAAGGCCAGATCAGCCCCAGCATTTT. J is TRBJ1-5 and V is TRBV12-3 or TRBV12-4; D is ambiguous. V lost 5 bases and J lost 5, with 13 bases in between. The CDR3 has 14 amino acids.

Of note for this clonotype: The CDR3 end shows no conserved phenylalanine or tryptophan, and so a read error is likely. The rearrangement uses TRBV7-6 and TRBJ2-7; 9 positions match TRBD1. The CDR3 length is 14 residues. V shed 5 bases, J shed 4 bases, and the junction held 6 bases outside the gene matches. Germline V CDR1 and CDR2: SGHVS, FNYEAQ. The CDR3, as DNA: TGTGCCAGCAGCCTCGGACAGGGGAAATACGAGCAGTACTCC. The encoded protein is CASSLGQGKYEQYS.

Here the CDR3 reads CASSPDYRRNTEAFF. The CDR3 nucleotides are TGTGCCAGCAGTCCAGATTACCGTCGGAACACTGAAGCTTTCTTT. The chain couples TRBV27 to TRBJ1-1; no clear D gene. The CDR3 contains 15 residues. CDR1 and CDR2 (germline): MNHEY, SMNVEV (reference sequence). Trimming stripped 5 bases from V and 1 base from J, with 14 bases between.

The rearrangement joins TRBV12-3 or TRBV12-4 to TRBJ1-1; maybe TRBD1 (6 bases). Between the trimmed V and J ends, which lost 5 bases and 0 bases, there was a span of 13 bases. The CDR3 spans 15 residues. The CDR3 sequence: CASSQGKLMNTEAFF. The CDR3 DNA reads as TGTGCCAGCAGTCAGGGGAAGCTTATGAACACTGAAGCTTTCTTT.

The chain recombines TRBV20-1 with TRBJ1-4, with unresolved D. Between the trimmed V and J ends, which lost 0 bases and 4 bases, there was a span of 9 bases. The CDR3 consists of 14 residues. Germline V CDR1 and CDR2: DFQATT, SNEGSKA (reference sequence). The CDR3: CSARDIGYNEKLFF. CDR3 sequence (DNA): TGCAGTGCTAGAGATATTGGCTATAATGAAAAACTGTTTTTT.

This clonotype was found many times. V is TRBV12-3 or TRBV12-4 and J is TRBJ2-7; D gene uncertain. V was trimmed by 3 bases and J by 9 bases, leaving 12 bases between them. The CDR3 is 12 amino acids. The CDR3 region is CASSLGRNGQYF. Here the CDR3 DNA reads TGTGCCAGCAGTTTGGGCAGGAACGGGCAGTACTTC.

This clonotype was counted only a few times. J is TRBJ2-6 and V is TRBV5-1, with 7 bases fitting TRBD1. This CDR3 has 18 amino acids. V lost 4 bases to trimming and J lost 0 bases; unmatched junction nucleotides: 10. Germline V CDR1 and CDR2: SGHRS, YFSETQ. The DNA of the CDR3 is TGCGCCAGCAGCCCTGGGACAGATGCATACTCTGGGGCCAACGTCCTGACTTTC. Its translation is CASSPGTDAYSGANVLTF. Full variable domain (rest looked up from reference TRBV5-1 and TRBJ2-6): KAGVTQTPRYLIKTRGQQVTLSCSPISGHRSVSWYQQTPGQGLQFLFEYFSETQRNKGNFPGRFSGRQFSNSRSEMNVSTLELGDSALYLCASSPGTDAYSGANVLTFGAGSRLTVL.

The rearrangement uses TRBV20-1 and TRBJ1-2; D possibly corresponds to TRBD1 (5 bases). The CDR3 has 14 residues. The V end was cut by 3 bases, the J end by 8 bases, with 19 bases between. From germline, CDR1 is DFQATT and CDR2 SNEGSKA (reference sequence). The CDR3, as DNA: TGCAGTGCTAGGTTTTCACAAGGGGTAGGCGGCTACACCTTC. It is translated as CSARFSQGVGGYTF.

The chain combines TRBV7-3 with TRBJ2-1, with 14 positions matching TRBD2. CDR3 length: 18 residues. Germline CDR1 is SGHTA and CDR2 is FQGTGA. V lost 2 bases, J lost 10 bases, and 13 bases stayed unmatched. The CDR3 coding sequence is TGTGCCAGCAGCTTAGGCCCCTCGACTAGCGGGGGGGCTCGGGAGCAGTTCTTC. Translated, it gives CASSLGPSTSGGAREQFF.

The CDR3 protein is CATSGALGDTQYF. The CDR3 nucleotides read TGTGCCACCAGTGGTGCGTTAGGGGATACGCAGTATTTT. The rearrangement uses TRBV24-1 and TRBJ2-3; D is undetermined. From germline, CDR1 is KGHDR and CDR2 SFDVKD. The CDR3 is 13 residues long. Trimming cost V 5 bases and J 6 bases, with 11 bases left between them.

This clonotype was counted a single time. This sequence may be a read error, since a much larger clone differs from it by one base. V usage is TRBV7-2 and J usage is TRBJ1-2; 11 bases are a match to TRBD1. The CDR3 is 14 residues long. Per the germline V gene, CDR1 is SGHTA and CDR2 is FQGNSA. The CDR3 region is CACSSGQGDYGYTF. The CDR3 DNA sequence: TGTGCCTGCAGCTCGGGACAGGGGGACTATGGCTACACCTTC. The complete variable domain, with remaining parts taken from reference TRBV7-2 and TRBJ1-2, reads GAGVSQSPSNKVTEKGKDVELRCDPISGHTALYWYRQSLGQGLEFLIYFQGNSAPDKSGLPSDRFSAERTGGSVSTLTIQRTQQEDSAVYLCACSSGQGDYGYTFGSGTRLTVV.

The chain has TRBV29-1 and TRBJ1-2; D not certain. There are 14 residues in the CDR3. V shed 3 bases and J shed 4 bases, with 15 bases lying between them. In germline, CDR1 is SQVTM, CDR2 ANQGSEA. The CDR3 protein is CSVDGSERGYGYTF. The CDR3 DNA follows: TGCAGCGTTGATGGGTCGGAGCGGGGCTATGGCTACACCTTC.

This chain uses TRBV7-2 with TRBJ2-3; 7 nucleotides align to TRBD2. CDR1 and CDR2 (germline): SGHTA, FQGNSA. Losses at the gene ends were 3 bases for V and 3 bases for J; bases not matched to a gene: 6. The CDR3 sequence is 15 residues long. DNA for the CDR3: TGTGCCAGCAGCTTGAGCGGGGTGCGAACAGATACGCAGTATTTT. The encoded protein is CASSLSGVRTDTQYF.

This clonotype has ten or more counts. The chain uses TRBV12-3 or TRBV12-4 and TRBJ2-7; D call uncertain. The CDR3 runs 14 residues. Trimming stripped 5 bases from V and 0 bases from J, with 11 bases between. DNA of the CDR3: TGTGCCAGCAGTGGAGTAGGGCCCTCCTACGAGCAGTACTTC. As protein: CASSGVGPSYEQYF.

The CDR3 DNA is TGCAGTGTTAGGGGGGTAACCAGCACAGATACGCAGTATTTT. Protein sequence: CSVRGVTSTDTQYF. This chain connects TRBV20-1 to TRBJ2-3; either TRBD1 or TRBD2 may fit D (6 bases each). The V end was cut by 7 bases, the J end by 0 bases, with 14 bases between. Germline values: CDR1 DFQATT, CDR2 SNEGSKA (reference sequence). The CDR3 consists of 14 residues.

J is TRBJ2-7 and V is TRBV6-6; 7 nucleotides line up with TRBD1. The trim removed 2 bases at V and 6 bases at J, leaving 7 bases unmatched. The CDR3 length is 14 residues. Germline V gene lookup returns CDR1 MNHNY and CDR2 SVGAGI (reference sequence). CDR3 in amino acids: CASSYDHTGVEQYF. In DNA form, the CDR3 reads TGTGCCAGCAGTTACGACCACACAGGGGTCGAGCAGTACTTC.

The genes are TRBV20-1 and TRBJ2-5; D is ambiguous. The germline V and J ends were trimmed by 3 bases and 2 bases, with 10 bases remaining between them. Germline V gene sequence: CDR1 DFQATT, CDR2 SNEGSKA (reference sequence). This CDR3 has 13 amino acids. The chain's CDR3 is CSASGQNQETQYF. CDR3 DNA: TGCAGTGCTAGTGGGCAGAATCAAGAGACCCAGTACTTC.

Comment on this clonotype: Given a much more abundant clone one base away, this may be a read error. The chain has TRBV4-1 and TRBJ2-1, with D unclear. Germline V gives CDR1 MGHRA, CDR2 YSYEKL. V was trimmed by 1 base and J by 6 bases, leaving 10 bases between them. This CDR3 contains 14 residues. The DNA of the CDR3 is TGCGCCAGCAGCCAAGTGGGCAGAGGCAATGAGCAGTTCTTC. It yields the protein CASSQVGRGNEQFF.

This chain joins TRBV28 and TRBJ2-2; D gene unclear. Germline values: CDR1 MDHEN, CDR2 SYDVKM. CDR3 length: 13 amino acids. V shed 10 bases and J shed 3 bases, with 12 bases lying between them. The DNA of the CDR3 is TGTGCCACCCTGCCTGGCTACACCGGGGAGCTGTTTTTT. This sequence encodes CATLPGYTGELFF.

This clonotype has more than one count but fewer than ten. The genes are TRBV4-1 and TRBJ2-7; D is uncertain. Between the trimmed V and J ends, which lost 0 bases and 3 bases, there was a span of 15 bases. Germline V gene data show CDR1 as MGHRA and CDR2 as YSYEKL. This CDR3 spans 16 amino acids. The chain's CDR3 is CASSQDPGRSLYEQYF. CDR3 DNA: TGCGCCAGCAGCCAAGATCCGGGTAGGAGCCTCTACGAGCAGTACTTC.